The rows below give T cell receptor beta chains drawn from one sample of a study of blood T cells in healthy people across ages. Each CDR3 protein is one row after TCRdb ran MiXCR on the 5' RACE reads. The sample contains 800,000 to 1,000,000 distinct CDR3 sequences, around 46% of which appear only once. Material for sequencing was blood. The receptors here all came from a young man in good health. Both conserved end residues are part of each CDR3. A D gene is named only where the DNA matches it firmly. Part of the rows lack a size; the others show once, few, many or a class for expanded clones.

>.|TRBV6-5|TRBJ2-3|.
CASRGNQRSPDTQYF
TGTGCCAGCAGGGGAAACCAGCGGTCCCCCGATACGCAGTATTTT
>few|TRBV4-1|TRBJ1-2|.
CASSQARSKDGGSYTF
TGCGCCAGCAGCCAAGCACGATCCAAGGACGGTGGGAGCTACACCTTC
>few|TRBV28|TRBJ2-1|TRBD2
CASSLSIGLADNEQFF
TGTGCCAGCAGTTTATCGATTGGGCTAGCGGACAATGAGCAGTTCTTC
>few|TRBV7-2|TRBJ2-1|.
CASSPEIISSYNEQFF
TGTGCCAGCAGTCCTGAGATTATCAGCTCCTACAATGAGCAGTTCTTC
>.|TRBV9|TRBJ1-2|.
CASRSLGKGYGYTF
TGTGCCAGCAGATCTCTGGGGAAGGGCTATGGCTACACCTTC
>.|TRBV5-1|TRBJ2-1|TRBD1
CASSLDGQGAHNEQFF
TGCGCCAGCAGCTTGGATGGACAGGGGGCGCATAATGAGCAGTTCTTC
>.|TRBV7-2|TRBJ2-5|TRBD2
CASSRAGRQQETQYF
TGTGCCAGCAGCCGAGCGGGGAGGCAACAAGAGACCCAGTACTTC
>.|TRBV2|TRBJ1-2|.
CASIDRTGYGYTF
TGTGCCAGCATCGACAGGACGGGCTATGGCTACACCTTC
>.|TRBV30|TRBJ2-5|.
CAWSHKGEQYF
TGTGCCTGGAGCCATAAGGGGGAGCAGTACTTC
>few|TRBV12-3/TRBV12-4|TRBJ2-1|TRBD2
CASSLRGESYNEQFF
TGTGCCAGCAGTTTACGGGGGGAGTCCTACAATGAGCAGTTCTTC
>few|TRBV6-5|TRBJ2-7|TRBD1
CASSYTGVTYEQYF
TGTGCCAGCAGTTACACAGGGGTTACCTACGAGCAGTACTTC
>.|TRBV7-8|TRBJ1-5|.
CASSRDAGSNQPQHF
TGTGCCAGCAGCCGGGACGCAGGGAGCAATCAGCCCCAGCATTTT
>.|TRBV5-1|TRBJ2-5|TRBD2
CASSWNPLLSGGRDEQYF
TGCGCCAGCAGCTGGAACCCCTTACTAAGCGGGGGCAGGGATGAGCAGTACTTC
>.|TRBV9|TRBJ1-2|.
CASSVGGTEVYGYTF
TGTGCCAGCAGCGTAGGCGGGACGGAAGTCTATGGCTACACCTTC